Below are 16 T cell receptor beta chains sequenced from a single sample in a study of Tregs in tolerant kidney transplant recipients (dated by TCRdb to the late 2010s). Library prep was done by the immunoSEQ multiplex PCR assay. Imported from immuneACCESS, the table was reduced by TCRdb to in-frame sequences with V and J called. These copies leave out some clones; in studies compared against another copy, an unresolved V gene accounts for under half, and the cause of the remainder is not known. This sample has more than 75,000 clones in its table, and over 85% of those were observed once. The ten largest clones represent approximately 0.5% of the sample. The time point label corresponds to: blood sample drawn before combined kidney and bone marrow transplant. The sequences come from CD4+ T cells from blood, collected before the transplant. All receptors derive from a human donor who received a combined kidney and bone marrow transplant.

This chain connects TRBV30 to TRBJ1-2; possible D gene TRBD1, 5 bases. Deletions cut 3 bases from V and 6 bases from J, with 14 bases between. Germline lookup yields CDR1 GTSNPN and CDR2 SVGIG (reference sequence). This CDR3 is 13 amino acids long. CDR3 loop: CAWSPTGGNGYTF. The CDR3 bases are TGTGCCTGGAGCCCCACCGGGGGAAATGGCTACACCTTC.

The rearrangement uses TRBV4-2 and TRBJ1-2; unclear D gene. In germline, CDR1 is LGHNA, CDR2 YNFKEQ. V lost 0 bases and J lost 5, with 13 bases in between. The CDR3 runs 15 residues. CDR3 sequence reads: CASSQDTATLYGYTF. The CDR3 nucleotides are TGTGCCAGCAGCCAAGATACAGCAACGCTTTATGGCTACACCTTC.

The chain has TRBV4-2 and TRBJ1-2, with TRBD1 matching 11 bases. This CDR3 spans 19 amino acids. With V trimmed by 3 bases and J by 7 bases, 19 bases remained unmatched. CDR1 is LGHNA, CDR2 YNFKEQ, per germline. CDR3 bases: TGTGCCAGCAGCCACCCCTGGGGGGGACAGGGGGTAGTGAGCGGTGGCTACACCTTC. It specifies CASSHPWGGQGVVSGGYTF.

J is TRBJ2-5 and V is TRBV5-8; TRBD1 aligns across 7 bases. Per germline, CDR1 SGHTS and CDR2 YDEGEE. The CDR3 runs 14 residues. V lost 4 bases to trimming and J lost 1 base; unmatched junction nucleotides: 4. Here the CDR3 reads CASSLDRAQETQYF. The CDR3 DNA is TGTGCCAGCAGCCTCGACAGGGCCCAAGAGACCCAGTACTTC.

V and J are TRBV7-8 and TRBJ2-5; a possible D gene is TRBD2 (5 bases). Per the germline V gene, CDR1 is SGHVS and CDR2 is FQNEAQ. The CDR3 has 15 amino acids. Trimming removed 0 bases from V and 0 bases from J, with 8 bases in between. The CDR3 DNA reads TGTGCCAGCAGCTTAGCGGAGGCCTACCAAGAGACCCAGTACTTC. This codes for CASSLAEAYQETQYF.

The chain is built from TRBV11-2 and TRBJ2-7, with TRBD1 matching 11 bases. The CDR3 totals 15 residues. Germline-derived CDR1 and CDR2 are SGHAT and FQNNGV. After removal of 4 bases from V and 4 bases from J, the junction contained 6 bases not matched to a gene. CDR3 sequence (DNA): TGTGCCAGCAGCTCTGGACAGGGGGCCGGGTACGAGCAGTACTTC. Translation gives CASSSGQGAGYEQYF.

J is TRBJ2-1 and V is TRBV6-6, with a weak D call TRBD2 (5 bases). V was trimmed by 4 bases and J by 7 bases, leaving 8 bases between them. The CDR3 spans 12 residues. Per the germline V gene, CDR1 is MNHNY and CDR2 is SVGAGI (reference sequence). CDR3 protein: CASSSRGNEQFF. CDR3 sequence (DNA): TGTGCCAGCAGTTCACGGGGTAATGAGCAGTTCTTC.

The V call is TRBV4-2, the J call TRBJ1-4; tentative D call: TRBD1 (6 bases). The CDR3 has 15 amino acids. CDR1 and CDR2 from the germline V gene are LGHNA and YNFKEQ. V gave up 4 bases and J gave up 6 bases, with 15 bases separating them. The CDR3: CASSPAAGVDEKLFF. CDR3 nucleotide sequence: TGTGCCAGCAGCCCTGCGGCAGGGGTTGATGAAAAACTGTTTTTT.

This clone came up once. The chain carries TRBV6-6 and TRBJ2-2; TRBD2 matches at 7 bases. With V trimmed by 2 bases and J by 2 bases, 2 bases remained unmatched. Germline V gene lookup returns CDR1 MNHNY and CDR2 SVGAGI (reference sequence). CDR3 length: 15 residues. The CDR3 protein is CASSYGAGNTGELFF. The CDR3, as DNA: TGTGCCAGCAGTTACGGAGCGGGAAACACCGGGGAGCTGTTTTTT.

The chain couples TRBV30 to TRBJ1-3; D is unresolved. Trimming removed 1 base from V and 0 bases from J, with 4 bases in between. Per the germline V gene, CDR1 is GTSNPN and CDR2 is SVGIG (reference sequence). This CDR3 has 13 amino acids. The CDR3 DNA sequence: TGTGCCTGGAGTGCCGGCTCTGGAAACACCATATATTTT. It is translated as CAWSAGSGNTIYF. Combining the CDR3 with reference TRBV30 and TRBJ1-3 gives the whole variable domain SQTIHQWPATLVQPVGSPLSLECTVEGTSNPNLYWYRQAAGRGLQLLFYSVGIGQISSEVPQNLSASRPQDRQFILSSKKLLLSDSGFYLCAWSAGSGNTIYFGEGSWLTVV.

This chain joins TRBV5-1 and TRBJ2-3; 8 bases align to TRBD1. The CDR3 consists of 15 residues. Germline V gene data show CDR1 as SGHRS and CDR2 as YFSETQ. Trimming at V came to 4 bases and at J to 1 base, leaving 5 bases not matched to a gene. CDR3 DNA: TGCGCCAGCAGCAATCAGGGGGCAGGCACAGATACGCAGTATTTT. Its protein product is CASSNQGAGTDTQYF.

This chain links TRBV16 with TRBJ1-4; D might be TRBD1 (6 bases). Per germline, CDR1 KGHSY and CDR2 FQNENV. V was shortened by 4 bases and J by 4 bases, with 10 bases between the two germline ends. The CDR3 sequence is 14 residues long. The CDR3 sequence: CASSPQGINEKLFF. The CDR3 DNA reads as TGTGCCAGCAGCCCGCAGGGGATTAATGAAAAACTGTTTTTT.

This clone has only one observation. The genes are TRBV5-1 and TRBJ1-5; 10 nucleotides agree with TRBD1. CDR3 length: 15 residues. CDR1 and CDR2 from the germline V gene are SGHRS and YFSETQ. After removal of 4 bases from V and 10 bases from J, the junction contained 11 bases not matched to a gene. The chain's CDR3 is CASSLAGTGASPQHF. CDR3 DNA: TGCGCCAGCAGCCTCGCCGGGACAGGGGCTTCCCCCCAGCATTTT.

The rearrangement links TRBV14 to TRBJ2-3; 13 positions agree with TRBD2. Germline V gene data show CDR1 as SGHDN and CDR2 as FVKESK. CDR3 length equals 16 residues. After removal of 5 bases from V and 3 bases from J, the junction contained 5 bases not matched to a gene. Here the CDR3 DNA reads TGTGCCAGCAGCTCCCGACTAGCGGGAGGAACAGATACGCAGTATTTT. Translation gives CASSSRLAGGTDTQYF.

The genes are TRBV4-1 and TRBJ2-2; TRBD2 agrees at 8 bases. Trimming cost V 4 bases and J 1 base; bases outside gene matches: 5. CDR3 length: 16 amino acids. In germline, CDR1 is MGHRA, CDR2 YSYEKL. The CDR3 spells CASSPRGGGNTGELFF. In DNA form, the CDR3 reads TGCGCCAGCAGCCCACGGGGGGGAGGGAACACCGGGGAGCTGTTTTTT.

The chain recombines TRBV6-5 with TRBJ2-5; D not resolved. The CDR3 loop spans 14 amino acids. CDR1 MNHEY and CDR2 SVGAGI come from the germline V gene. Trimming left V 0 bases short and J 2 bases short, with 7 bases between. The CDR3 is CASSYSGRQETQYF. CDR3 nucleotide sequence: TGTGCCAGCAGTTACTCTGGCAGGCAAGAGACCCAGTACTTC.